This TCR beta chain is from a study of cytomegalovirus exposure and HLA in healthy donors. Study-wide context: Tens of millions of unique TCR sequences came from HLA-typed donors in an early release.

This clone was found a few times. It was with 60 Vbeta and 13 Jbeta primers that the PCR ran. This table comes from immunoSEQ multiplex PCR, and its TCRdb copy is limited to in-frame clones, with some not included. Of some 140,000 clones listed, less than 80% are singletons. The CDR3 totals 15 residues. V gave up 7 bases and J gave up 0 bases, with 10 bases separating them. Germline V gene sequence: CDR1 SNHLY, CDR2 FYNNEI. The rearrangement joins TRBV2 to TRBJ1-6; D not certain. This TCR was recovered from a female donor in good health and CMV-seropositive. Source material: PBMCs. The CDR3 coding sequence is TGTGCCAGCACGGAGAGCAGCTCCTATAATTCACCCCTCCACTTT. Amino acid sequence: CASTESSSYNSPLHF. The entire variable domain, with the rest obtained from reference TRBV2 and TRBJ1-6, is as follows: EPEVTQTPSHQVTQMGQEVILRCVPISNHLYFYWYRQILGQKVEFLVSFYNNEISEKSEIFDDQFSVERPDGSNFTLKIRSTKLEDSAMYFCASTESSSYNSPLHFGNGTRLTVT.